The present entry profiles one T cell receptor (beta chain) with its context. Its cognate antigen has yet to be identified. This entry is derived from a study of monozygotic twins with inflammatory bowel disease (dated by TCRdb to between 2018 and 2021). Some background on the complete study: The full study comprised some 30 monozygotic twin pairs: nine German pairs (four IBD-concordant, five IBD-discordant) and 19 IBD-discordant Danish pairs. Disease-associated traits were sought mainly through comparisons between IBD patients and their genetically identical healthy co-twins within discordant pairs. Each individual had, on average, about 151 000 unique TCRalpha sequences and 181 000 unique TCRbeta sequences available for analysis.

A 2.5 ml peripheral blood sample was drawn into PAXgene tubes per donor and stored at -80°C. Total RNA was isolated from whole blood with the PAXgene blood miRNA kit on an automated QIAcube, without T cell sorting. Peripheral blood from monozygotic twin pairs concordant or discordant for inflammatory bowel disease was subjected to deep TCRalpha and TCRbeta repertoire profiling with unique molecular barcoding. For every twin pair, smoking habits were documented, and each individual was categorised as a current, former or never smoker. From its cysteine to its phenylalanine, the CDR3 spans 14 amino acids. No DNA was logged. The CDR1 and CDR2 encoded by the germline V gene are ENHRY and SYGVKD. The method was 5' RACE. The input for every TCR library was around 4,000 ng of total RNA. For each sample, cDNA synthesis was carried out in eight separate reactions using SMARTScribe reverse transcriptase. Unique molecular identifiers containing a 6-nucleotide sample barcode were introduced through template switching during cDNA synthesis. Amplification of TCRalpha and TCRbeta cDNA involved two nested PCRs of around 16 and 10 cycles, and each PCR was followed by bead purification. Before amplification, the cDNA was treated with uracil DNA-glycosylase and purified using the QIAquick PCR purification kit. In the second PCR, Illumina TruSeq-compatible adapters and sample-specific barcodes were added. Library quality and concentration were assessed using TapeStation and Qubit, and about 5 ng of each library was pooled. The pooled libraries were sequenced with 2 x 100 bp reads and custom sequencing primers on an Illumina HiSeq2500 single-index Rapid Run. As for how the authors treated the data: MiGEC version 1.2.6 was used for UMI-based consensus assembly, which corrected PCR and sequencing errors. MiXCR version 2.1.1 was used for V(D)J alignment, clonotype assembly and CDR3 extraction. Normalisation of gene usage, clonotype sharing and MAIT/NKT TCR abundance was achieved by analysing the top 1000, 10 000 and 20 000 clonotypes per sample. After downsampling to 27 000 UMIs, diversity was calculated as the inverse Simpson index using the vegan R package. Paired Mann-Whitney U tests were applied to discordant twin pairs, and Benjamini-Hochberg correction was used for multiple testing. Each CDR3 protein sequence appears as one entry after TCRdb reprocessed the reads, and no DNA is included. V and J calls and clone size were set by TCRdb, not the authors. For this sample, the table gives 400,000 to 500,000 distinct CDR3 sequences. The ten largest make up 2% to 3% of the sample.

Here is what the overall study found, with its caveats: The results gave no support for a single strong signal or clonotype linked to IBD. Repertoire similarity did not differ between concordant and discordant twins, possibly due to limited statistical power. Compared with healthy twins, IBD patients shared fewer clonotypes with other individuals, and the difference was most pronounced in patients with signs of disease activity. Distinction between different T cell subtypes could not be achieved in the analysis. A decrease in TCRbeta repertoire diversity, as measured by inverse Simpson index, was observed in IBD patients compared with their healthy co-twins. Background noise and inter-individual variability may have been introduced into the repertoires by the differing immunosuppressive treatments among patients.

The chain joins TRBV10-3 to TRBJ2-1. The TCR sequence derives from a human donor with ulcerative colitis or Crohn's disease, or a healthy co-twin of an affected twin (not recorded which). Sequencing was carried out using blood. The CDR3 amino acid sequence is: CAIRDRDSYNEQFF.